These 30 T cell receptor beta chains were sequenced from one sample in a study of radiation and T cells in renal cell carcinoma. This sample's time point: blood 4 weeks post-SBRT, at nephrectomy. Specified treatment: 15 Gy SBRT to primary tumor, nephrectomy 4 weeks later. Some clones are missing from TCRdb's copy, which holds only in-frame ones; the method was immunoSEQ multiplex PCR. The data contain over 120,000 clones, approximately 86% of them singletons. The sequenced sample was blood, obtained from a patient whose treatment included radiotherapy and nephrectomy. The source of these receptors is a woman aged 45 to 65 with renal cell carcinoma.

This CDR3 reads CASSPAGQGWSTGELFF. CDR3 nucleotide sequence: TGTGCCAGCAGTCCCGCGGGACAGGGGTGGAGCACCGGGGAGCTGTTTTTT. The V and J genes are TRBV27 and TRBJ2-2; 10 bases fit TRBD1. Germline CDR1 MNHEY, CDR2 SMNVEV (reference sequence). The CDR3 runs to 17 residues. V was pared by 5 bases and J by 4 bases, with 10 bases of the junction left unmatched.

This chain connects TRBV11-2 to TRBJ1-1; D is unresolved. V was cut by 5 bases and J by 6 bases, with 13 bases left in between. The CDR3 length is 13 residues. Germline V gene data show CDR1 as SGHAT and CDR2 as FQNNGV. The CDR3, as DNA: TGTGCCAGCAGCATATCCGGCGCGGCTGAAGCTTTCTTT. Amino acid sequence: CASSISGAAEAFF.

This clone was observed a single time. The V gene is TRBV6-6, the J gene TRBJ1-6; 7 positions agree with TRBD1. The CDR3 length is 15 residues. Trimming at V came to 2 bases and at J to 8 bases, leaving 6 bases not matched to a gene. Germline CDR1 is MNHNY and CDR2 is SVGAGI (reference sequence). CDR3 nucleotide sequence: TGTGCCAGCAGTTACGAGGGGGCTCGGGATTCACCCCTCCACTTT. Protein product: CASSYEGARDSPLHF.

The V call is TRBV11-2, the J call TRBJ1-5; 9 nucleotides line up with TRBD1. Germline CDR1 and CDR2: SGHAT and FQNNGV. The CDR3 contains 16 residues. The ends lost 5 bases at V and 1 base at J; junction bases unmatched: 6. The CDR3 is CASSGDRGLSNQPQHF. DNA for the CDR3: TGTGCCAGCAGCGGTGACAGGGGGTTAAGCAATCAGCCCCAGCATTTT.

V gene TRBV5-1 combines with J gene TRBJ2-7; no definite D call. Germline V gives CDR1 SGHRS, CDR2 YFSETQ. This CDR3 spans 14 amino acids. V shed 0 bases and J shed 3 bases, with 10 bases lying between them. In DNA, the CDR3 is TGCGCCAGCAGCTTGGTAAGGACGGACTACGAGCAGTACTTC. It codes for CASSLVRTDYEQYF.

Written as DNA, the CDR3 is TGTGCCAGCAGCTTAACAGGGGACACTGAAGCTTTCTTT. Translation gives CASSLTGDTEAFF. The rearrangement links TRBV7-9 to TRBJ1-1; 7 nucleotides match TRBD1. J lost 3 bases, V lost 2 bases, and 0 bases had no gene match. CDR1 is SEHNR, CDR2 FQNEAQ, per germline (reference sequence). CDR3 length equals 13 residues.

This chain uses TRBV7-2 with TRBJ2-1; the D gene could be TRBD1 or TRBD2 (5 bases each). Trimming removed 5 bases from V and 15 bases from J, with 20 bases in between. The germline V gene encodes CDR1 SGHTA and CDR2 FQGNSA. CDR3 size: 13 residues. DNA of the CDR3: TGTGCCAGCAGCCCACCCCTCCCAGGGCTAGCGTTCTTC. This translates into CASSPPLPGLAFF.

J is TRBJ2-7 and V is TRBV5-4, with D unclear. CDR1 SGHNT and CDR2 YYREEE come from the germline V gene (reference sequence). The germline V and J ends were trimmed by 2 bases and 5 bases, with 20 bases remaining between them. This CDR3 contains 16 residues. The CDR3 region is CASSFSLNTYLNEQYF. The CDR3 DNA reads TGTGCCAGCAGCTTCTCACTCAACACGTATTTAAACGAGCAGTACTTC.

The chain joins TRBV6-1 to TRBJ2-3, with 7 bases that match TRBD1. V dropped 8 bases and J dropped 7; count of bases not matched to a gene: 12. Germline loops: CDR1 MNHNS, CDR2 SASEGT. CDR3 length: 14 amino acids. The CDR3 nucleotides are TGTGCCAGCGGGGACAGCCTGATTGCGAATACGCAGTATTTT. It is translated as CASGDSLIANTQYF.

This clone is a singleton in its sample. This chain uses TRBV28 with TRBJ1-2, with TRBD1 matching over 7 bases. J was trimmed by 7 bases and V by 6 bases; bases with no gene match: 8. CDR3 length: 13 residues. The germline CDR1 and CDR2 sequences are MDHEN and SYDVKM. Here the CDR3 reads CASSPPTGPGYTF. The DNA for the CDR3 is TGTGCCAGCAGCCCACCGACAGGGCCTGGCTACACCTTC.

J is TRBJ1-4 and V is TRBV9; D call uncertain. V was pared by 0 bases and J by 4 bases, with 10 bases between. Germline values: CDR1 SGDLS, CDR2 YYNGEE. CDR3 size: 15 residues. The CDR3 here is CASSVGGSINEKLFF. The CDR3 DNA is TGTGCCAGCAGCGTAGGCGGCAGCATTAATGAAAAACTGTTTTTT.

This sequence joins TRBV11-2 and TRBJ2-7; 7 nucleotides match TRBD1. The CDR3 sequence is 13 residues long. Germline values: CDR1 SGHAT, CDR2 FQNNGV. With 10 bases clipped from V and 3 bases from J, the junction kept 9 bases outside the gene matches. CDR3 sequence reads: CAIKIGGFYEQYF. The DNA of the CDR3 is TGTGCCATCAAGATAGGGGGCTTCTACGAGCAGTACTTC.

The chain recombines TRBV7-2 with TRBJ2-7; 8 positions agree with TRBD2. Germline CDR1 reads SGHTA; CDR2 reads FQGNSA. Trimming at V came to 0 bases and at J to 3 bases, leaving 4 bases not matched to a gene. The CDR3 contains 15 residues. In DNA form, the CDR3 reads TGTGCCAGCAGCTTAGCGCGGGGGGCGTTCTACGAGCAGTACTTC. Its translation is CASSLARGAFYEQYF. The complete variable domain, with remaining parts taken from reference TRBV7-2 and TRBJ2-7, reads GAGVSQSPSNKVTEKGKDVELRCDPISGHTALYWYRQSLGQGLEFLIYFQGNSAPDKSGLPSDRFSAERTGGSVSTLTIQRTQQEDSAVYLCASSLARGAFYEQYFGPGTRLTVT.

The CDR3 coding sequence is TGCGCCAGCAGCTTGGTGGGGGCTCGCCTCACTGAAGCTTTCTTT. Translating gives CASSLVGARLTEAFF. The chain joins TRBV5-1 to TRBJ1-1; a weak D match, TRBD1 (6 bases). Trimming cost V 0 bases and J 4 bases, with 13 bases left between them. CDR1 is SGHRS, CDR2 YFSETQ, per germline. This CDR3 comprises 15 residues.

The gene calls are TRBV11-2 and TRBJ1-2; TRBD1 might be the D (5 bases). This CDR3 has 13 residues. Per germline, CDR1 SGHAT and CDR2 FQNNGV. The ends were cut back, 3 bases at V and 4 bases at J, with 9 bases in the middle. The CDR3 protein is CASSFTGPYGYTF. The DNA of the CDR3 is TGTGCCAGCAGCTTCACAGGCCCCTATGGCTACACCTTC.

CDR3 sequence (DNA): TGTGCCAGCAGCTTCCAACGGGTCACAGATACGCAGTATTTT. Amino acids: CASSFQRVTDTQYF. The J gene is TRBJ2-3, the V gene TRBV5-8; no clear D gene. V lost 2 bases to trimming and J lost 2 bases, with 9 bases between them. Per germline, CDR1 SGHTS and CDR2 YDEGEE. The CDR3 is 14 residues long.

This clone has only one observation. This chain connects TRBV6-1 to TRBJ1-2, with unresolved D. The CDR3 has 14 residues. CDR1 and CDR2 from the germline V gene are MNHNS and SASEGT. V lost 2 bases to trimming and J lost 2 bases, with 9 bases between them. CDR3 coding DNA: TGTGCCAGCAGTGAAATAGCGCAGAACTATGGCTACACCTTC. This gives the protein CASSEIAQNYGYTF.

This rearrangement joins TRBV5-6 to TRBJ1-2; D is undetermined. Trimming pared 1 base from V and 4 bases from J, leaving 11 bases between. Germline-derived CDR1 and CDR2 are SGHDT and YYEEEE. The CDR3 has 14 amino acids. CDR3 sequence: CASSLCPGSYGYTF. CDR3 DNA sequence: TGTGCCAGCAGCTTGTGTCCGGGGAGCTATGGCTACACCTTC. The full variable domain, completed using reference TRBV5-6 and TRBJ1-2, is DAGVTQSPTHLIKTRGQQVTLRCSPKSGHDTVSWYQQALGQGPQFIFQYYEEEERQRGNFPDRFSGHQFPNYSSELNVNALLLGDSALYLCASSLCPGSYGYTFGSGTRLTVV.

The chain uses TRBV30 and TRBJ1-4; 12 bases map to TRBD1. With V trimmed by 5 bases and J by 6 bases, 1 base remained unmatched. Germline CDR1 is GTSNPN and CDR2 is SVGIG (reference sequence). This CDR3 region has 13 residues. The CDR3, as DNA: TGTGCCTGGCGGGACAGGGGGCATGAAAAACTGTTTTTT. Amino acid sequence: CAWRDRGHEKLFF.

This clone was detected a few times. The J gene is TRBJ1-1, the V gene TRBV6-1; D unclear. The CDR3 extends over 12 amino acids. CDR1 and CDR2 from the germline V gene are MNHNS and SASEGT. V lost 5 bases to trimming and J lost 7 bases, with 11 bases between them. The DNA for the CDR3 is TGTGCCAGCAGTCAACTAGACATTGAAGCTTTCTTT. Its translation is CASSQLDIEAFF.

This chain joins TRBV7-2 and TRBJ2-5, with TRBD2 matching 7 bases. From germline, CDR1 is SGHTA and CDR2 FQGNSA. The CDR3 extends over 14 amino acids. V gave up 6 bases and J gave up 8 bases; unmatched junction bases: 12. In nucleotides, the CDR3 is TGTGCCAGCAGTTCCGAGGCGGGGAGGGGAACCCAGTACTTC. Residues: CASSSEAGRGTQYF.

The rearrangement joins TRBV11-3 to TRBJ2-5; the match to TRBD2 covers 9 bases. The CDR3 runs to 16 residues. Losses at the gene ends were 2 bases for V and 1 base for J; bases not matched to a gene: 5. Germline CDR1 reads SGHNT; CDR2 reads YENEEA. The DNA of the CDR3 is TGTGCCAGCAGCTTACGAATAGCGGGGGCCCAAGAGACCCAGTACTTC. It translates to CASSLRIAGAQETQYF. Drawing the rest from reference TRBV11-3 and TRBJ2-5, the complete variable domain is EAGVVQSPRYKIIEKKQPVAFWCNPISGHNTLYWYLQNLGQGPELLIRYENEEAVDDSQLPKDRFSAERLKGVDSTLKIQPAELGDSAVYLCASSLRIAGAQETQYFGPGTRLLVL.

The chain is built from TRBV11-3 and TRBJ2-7; TRBD1 or TRBD2 may be the D gene (5 bases each). Germline V gene sequence: CDR1 SGHNT, CDR2 YENEEA. V gave up 3 bases and J gave up 5 bases, with 8 bases separating them. The CDR3 extends over 12 amino acids. CDR3 sequence: CASSFGADEQYF. CDR3 nucleotides: TGTGCCAGCAGCTTCGGGGCGGACGAGCAGTACTTC.

The chain recombines TRBV4-2 with TRBJ1-2; 9 positions match TRBD1. The CDR3 runs 16 residues. CDR1 and CDR2 (germline): LGHNA, YNFKEQ. With V trimmed by 3 bases and J by 4 bases, 9 bases remained unmatched. DNA of the CDR3: TGTGCCAGCAGCCAGGGGCCGGACAGGGGTTTCTATGGCTACACCTTC. This gives the protein CASSQGPDRGFYGYTF.

This clone was counted between two and nine times. This chain joins TRBV15 and TRBJ2-3, with D perhaps TRBD1 (6 bases). CDR3 length: 12 amino acids. Per germline, CDR1 LNHNV and CDR2 YYDKDF (reference sequence). V was shortened by 4 bases and J by 4 bases, with 6 bases between the two germline ends. CDR3 region: CATSKGADTQYF. The CDR3 DNA sequence: TGTGCCACCAGCAAGGGGGCAGATACGCAGTATTTT.

The rearrangement joins TRBV5-6 to TRBJ1-4; weak D call: TRBD1 (5 bases). Between the trimmed V and J ends, which lost 3 bases and 3 bases, there was a span of 12 bases. This CDR3 has 15 residues. CDR1 and CDR2 (germline): SGHDT, YYEEEE. The CDR3 sequence is CASSSRVTANEKLFF. In DNA form, the CDR3 reads TGTGCCAGCAGCTCCAGGGTGACGGCTAATGAAAAACTGTTTTTT.

The chain employs TRBV2 and TRBJ2-3, with TRBD2 identical over 11 bases. The length of the CDR3 is 15 residues. Germline V CDR1 and CDR2: SNHLY, FYNNEI. V was pared by 6 bases and J by 5 bases, with 7 bases of the junction left unmatched. The chain's CDR3 is CASSTSGGRRDTQYF. For the CDR3, the DNA is TGTGCCAGCAGCACTAGCGGGGGACGCAGAGATACGCAGTATTTT.

The V gene is TRBV10-3, the J gene TRBJ1-3, with TRBD1 matching 7 bases. The CDR3 sequence is 16 residues long. The germline V gene has CDR1 ENHRY and CDR2 SYGVKD. V shed 9 bases and J 3 bases; nucleotides not matched to a gene: 14. Here the CDR3 reads CAILPGQQEVGNTIYF. CDR3 coding DNA: TGTGCCATTCTACCGGGACAGCAGGAGGTTGGAAACACCATATATTTT.

This chain connects TRBV25-1 to TRBJ2-7; no clear D. Germline V gene data show CDR1 as MGHDK and CDR2 as SYGVNS. V lost 8 bases and J lost 2, with 7 bases in between. The CDR3 spans 11 residues. The CDR3 sequence: CASAGAYEQYF. Here the CDR3 DNA reads TGTGCCAGCGCCGGAGCCTACGAGCAGTACTTC.

J is TRBJ2-3 and V is TRBV20-1, with a possible D match to TRBD1 (6 bases). This CDR3 has 11 residues. V was pared by 6 bases and J by 8 bases, with 12 bases between. CDR1 is DFQATT and CDR2 is SNEGSKA in the germline V gene (reference sequence). The CDR3 protein is CSAPRGGTQYF. CDR3 sequence (DNA): TGCAGTGCCCCCAGAGGGGGTACGCAGTATTTT.